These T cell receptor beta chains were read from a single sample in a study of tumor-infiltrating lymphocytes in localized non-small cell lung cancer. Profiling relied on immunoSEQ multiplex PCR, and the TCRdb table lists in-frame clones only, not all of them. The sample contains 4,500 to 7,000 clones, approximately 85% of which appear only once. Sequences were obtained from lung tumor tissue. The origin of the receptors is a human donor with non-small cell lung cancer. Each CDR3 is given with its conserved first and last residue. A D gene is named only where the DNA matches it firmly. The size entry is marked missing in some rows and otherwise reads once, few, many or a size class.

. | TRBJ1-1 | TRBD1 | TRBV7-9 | TGTGCCAGCAGCTTAGACAGGTACCGAGACAGGGGGGGGCCTGAAGCTTTCTTT | CASSLDRYRDRGGPEAFF
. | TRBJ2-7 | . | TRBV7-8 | TGTGCCAGCAGCTTAGATCGGGGGGAGCAGTACTTC | CASSLDRGEQYF
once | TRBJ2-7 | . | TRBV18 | TGTGCCAGCTCACCCTCCGGAGGGCTGGGAGAATACGAGCAGTACTTC | CASSPSGGLGEYEQYF
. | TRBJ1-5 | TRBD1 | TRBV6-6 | TGTGCCAGCAAGGGGACAGGGAATCAGCCCCAGCATTTT | CASKGTGNQPQHF
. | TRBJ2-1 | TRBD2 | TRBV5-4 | TGTGCCAGCAGCTTGGCCGGGGCTAGCGGGTTAAATGAGCAGTTCTTC | CASSLAGASGLNEQFF
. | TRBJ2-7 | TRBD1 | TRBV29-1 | TGCAGCGGACAGGGGGCTTCCTACGAGCAGTACTTC | CSGQGASYEQYF
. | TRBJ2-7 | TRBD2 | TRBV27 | TGTGCCAGCACTTCCCGGGCTAGCGGGAGCTACGAGCAGTACTTC | CASTSRASGSYEQYF
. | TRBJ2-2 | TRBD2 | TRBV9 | TGTGCCAGCAGCCCCCGTACCAGCGGGGGACCCACCGGGGAGCTGTTTTTT | CASSPRTSGGPTGELFF
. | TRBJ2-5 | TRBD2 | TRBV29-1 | TGCAGCGTGGACGGGCGGGGGGAGACCCAGTACTTC | CSVDGRGETQYF
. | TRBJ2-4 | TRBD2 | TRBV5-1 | TGCGCCAGCAGCTGGAACACTAGCGAGTCGGGCCTAGCCAAAAACATTCAGTACTTC | CASSWNTSESGLAKNIQYF
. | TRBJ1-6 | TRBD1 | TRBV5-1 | TGCGCCAGCACCGGAGGGACAGGGGCAGAGTACTCACCCCTCCACTTT | CASTGGTGAEYSPLHF
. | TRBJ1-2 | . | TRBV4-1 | TGCGCCAGCAGCCAAGTTGGCCAGGCCGTCTATGGCTACACCTTC | CASSQVGQAVYGYTF
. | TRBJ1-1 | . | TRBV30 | TGTACCTGGAGGCCCCCAAGGAGGACCACTGAAGCTTTCTTT | CTWRPPRRTTEAFF
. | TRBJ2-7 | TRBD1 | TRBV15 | TGTGCCACCAGCACCCCTGGGGACAGGACCTACGAGCAGTACTTC | CATSTPGDRTYEQYF
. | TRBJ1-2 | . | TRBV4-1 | TGCGCCAGCAGCCAAGGGTGGGATGCGAGTGAAGGCTACACCTTC | CASSQGWDASEGYTF
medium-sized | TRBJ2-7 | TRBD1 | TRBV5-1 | TGCGCCAGCAGCTTAGAGGGGGCGAAATACGAGCAGTACTTC | CASSLEGAKYEQYF
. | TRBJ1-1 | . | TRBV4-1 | TGCGCCAGCAGCCGAACAGGGACTGAAGCTTTCTTT | CASSRTGTEAFF